The 21 T cell receptor beta chains in this list originate from one sample, sequenced in a study of T-cell memory formation after mild COVID-19. TCRdb called the 5' RACE reads again in MiXCR, with one record for every CDR3 protein. The sample shows about 140,000 distinct CDR3 sequences, roughly 15% of them seen only once. The sequencing input was PBMCs or a T cell subset sorted from them (not recorded which). The source is an adult woman who had mild COVID-19 (a few samples of this study predate the infection). Cell type and time point are not known.

This clonotype was counted a few times. This chain links TRBV5-1 with TRBJ2-3, with a weak D call TRBD1 (5 bases). V was trimmed by 1 base and J by 0 bases, leaving 12 bases between them. The germline gives CDR1 SGHRS, CDR2 YFSETQ. This CDR3 is 16 amino acids long. The CDR3 loop is CASSLRQGSSTDTQYF. CDR3 sequence (DNA): TGCGCCAGCAGCTTGCGGCAGGGTTCGAGCACAGATACGCAGTATTTT.

Written as DNA, the CDR3 is TGTGCCAGCAGTGAGTTGCGGGAGAGGACGGATACGCAGTATTTT. This codes for CASSELRERTDTQYF. The V and J genes are TRBV25-1 and TRBJ2-3; 7 nucleotides agree with TRBD2. The CDR3 runs 15 residues. The germline V gene has CDR1 MGHDK and CDR2 SYGVNS. The V segment lost 3 bases and the J segment 6 bases; nucleotides outside the gene matches: 9. The full variable domain, with the rest looked up from reference TRBV25-1 and TRBJ2-3, is EADIYQTPRYLVIGTGKKITLECSQTMGHDKMYWYQQDPGMELHLIHYSYGVNSTEKGDLSSESTVSRIRTEHFPLTLESARPSHTSQYLCASSELRERTDTQYFGPGTRLTVL.

The genes are TRBV6-6 and TRBJ2-3; 10 positions match TRBD2. V gave up 6 bases and J gave up 1 base; unmatched junction bases: 7. The germline CDR1 and CDR2 sequences are MNHNY and SVGAGI (reference sequence). This CDR3 is 16 amino acids long. The CDR3 DNA reads TGTGCCAGCAGATACGCTAGCGGGAGACGCACAGATACGCAGTATTTT. Translated, it gives CASRYASGRRTDTQYF.

V usage is TRBV29-1 and J usage is TRBJ2-3, with 10 bases identical to TRBD2. The germline V gene has CDR1 SQVTM and CDR2 ANQGSEA. The CDR3 consists of 18 residues. With V trimmed by 7 bases and J by 1 base, 17 bases remained unmatched. This chain's CDR3 is CSGTLGLAGAGGTDTQYF. For the CDR3, the DNA is TGCAGCGGGACCCTGGGGCTAGCGGGGGCCGGGGGCACAGATACGCAGTATTTT.

Many counts were recorded for this clonotype. This chain uses TRBV10-3 with TRBJ2-7; D is undetermined. The CDR3 contains 13 residues. Germline values: CDR1 ENHRY, CDR2 SYGVKD. V lost 6 bases, J lost 8 bases, and 17 bases lay in between. The CDR3 sequence: CAISPLEGTKQYF. The CDR3 DNA follows: TGTGCCATCAGCCCCCTCGAAGGTACGAAGCAGTACTTC.

As regards this clonotype: Likely a read error: the CDR3 ends without its conserved phenylalanine or tryptophan. The CDR3, as DNA: TGTGCCAGTTCGGGACAGGGCGAGCATGGCTACACCTTA. Amino acid sequence: CASSGQGEHGYTL. The chain joins TRBV6-6 to TRBJ1-2; TRBD1 matches at 9 bases. This CDR3 contains 13 residues. V gave up 9 bases and J gave up 6 bases; unmatched junction bases: 8. Germline V gene lookup returns CDR1 MNHNY and CDR2 SVGAGI (reference sequence).

Only a few counts were recorded for this clonotype. V is TRBV7-9 and J is TRBJ2-1; D may be TRBD1 or TRBD2 (5 bases each). The germline V gene has CDR1 SEHNR and CDR2 FQNEAQ (reference sequence). V was clipped by 5 bases and J by 6 bases, with 20 bases between them. CDR3 length: 16 amino acids. The CDR3 reads CASSVSGTRQVNEQFF. The CDR3 region has the DNA TGTGCCAGCAGCGTGTCAGGGACCCGCCAAGTCAATGAGCAGTTCTTC.

This clonotype was counted a few times. The V call is TRBV3-1, the J call TRBJ2-7; no reliable D call. Germline loops: CDR1 LGHDT, CDR2 YNNKEL (reference sequence). The CDR3 totals 16 residues. Trimming removed 3 bases at V and 2 bases at J, with 17 bases between. The CDR3, as DNA: TGTGCCAGCAGCCAGGCCGCTTACGCGCGAACCTACGAGCAGTACTTC. Amino acid sequence: CASSQAAYARTYEQYF.

The gene calls are TRBV7-8 and TRBJ2-2, with 7 bases matching TRBD1. Germline lookup yields CDR1 SGHVS and CDR2 FQNEAQ. The CDR3 spans 18 residues. V was clipped by 2 bases and J by 0 bases; unmatched bases: 9. DNA of the CDR3: TGTGCCAGCAGCTTAACGCCGGACAGGCTCTCGAACACCGGGGAGCTGTTTTTT. Translated: CASSLTPDRLSNTGELFF.

This CDR3 reads CASKEWDTEAFF. The CDR3 coding sequence is TGTGCCAGCAAAGAATGGGACACTGAAGCTTTCTTT. The chain has TRBV12-3 or TRBV12-4 and TRBJ1-1; D call uncertain. The CDR3 covers 12 residues. The V end lost 7 bases, the J end lost 3 bases, and 9 bases lay between the germline ends.

The CDR3 sequence: CSVDIRDEQYF. In nucleotides, the CDR3 is TGCAGCGTTGATATACGCGACGAGCAGTACTTC. V and J are TRBV29-1 and TRBJ2-7; the D is unclear. The CDR3 length is 11 residues. Deletions cut 3 bases from V and 5 bases from J, with 8 bases between. Germline values: CDR1 SQVTM, CDR2 ANQGSEA.

This clonotype was observed a handful of times. The gene calls are TRBV7-9 and TRBJ2-1, with 9 bases that match TRBD1. From germline, CDR1 is SEHNR and CDR2 FQNEAQ (reference sequence). The length of the CDR3 is 14 residues. J lost 12 bases, V lost 1 base, and 7 bases had no gene match. This CDR3 is CASSLGTGERRQFF. In nucleotides, the CDR3 is TGTGCCAGCAGCTTAGGGACAGGGGAACGTCGGCAGTTCTTC.

A few counts support this clonotype. This chain joins TRBV5-1 and TRBJ2-5; 8 positions match TRBD2. Germline V gene sequence: CDR1 SGHRS, CDR2 YFSETQ. The ends lost 0 bases at V and 1 base at J; junction bases unmatched: 5. CDR3 length equals 16 residues. The CDR3 region is CASSLDGRAGQETQYF. The CDR3 region has the DNA TGCGCCAGCAGCTTGGACGGGAGGGCCGGCCAAGAGACCCAGTACTTC. Combining the CDR3 with reference TRBV5-1 and TRBJ2-5 gives the whole variable domain KAGVTQTPRYLIKTRGQQVTLSCSPISGHRSVSWYQQTPGQGLQFLFEYFSETQRNKGNFPGRFSGRQFSNSRSEMNVSTLELGDSALYLCASSLDGRAGQETQYFGPGTRLLVL.

This clonotype was seen at least ten times. The rearrangement links TRBV5-1 to TRBJ1-1; tentative D call: TRBD1 (5 bases). The CDR3 loop spans 14 amino acids. Germline V CDR1 and CDR2: SGHRS, YFSETQ. Trimming removed 0 bases from V and 7 bases from J, with 13 bases in between. The CDR3 region is CASSLEWGWNEAFF. The DNA for the CDR3 is TGCGCCAGCAGCTTGGAATGGGGGTGGAATGAAGCTTTCTTT. The full variable domain, its missing parts supplied by reference TRBV5-1 and TRBJ1-1, is KAGVTQTPRYLIKTRGQQVTLSCSPISGHRSVSWYQQTPGQGLQFLFEYFSETQRNKGNFPGRFSGRQFSNSRSEMNVSTLELGDSALYLCASSLEWGWNEAFFGQGTRLTVV.

The chain employs TRBV12-3 or TRBV12-4 and TRBJ1-6; D perhaps matches TRBD1 (5 bases). V shed 3 bases and J shed 5 bases, with 11 bases lying between them. The CDR3 consists of 15 residues. Here the CDR3 reads CASSFGPGDNSPLHF. CDR3 DNA: TGTGCCAGCAGTTTTGGACCGGGGGATAATTCACCCCTCCACTTT.

Only a few counts were recorded for this clonotype. CDR3 in DNA: TGTGCCAGCAGCCCACCGGGTCAAGAGACCCAGTACTTC. This codes for CASSPPGQETQYF. This chain joins TRBV7-3 and TRBJ2-5; no firm D call. The V end lost 5 bases, the J end lost 2 bases, and 9 bases lay between the germline ends. This CDR3 is built from 13 residues. Germline CDR1 SGHTA, CDR2 FQGTGA.

This clonotype has a handful of counts. This rearrangement joins TRBV4-2 to TRBJ2-7; D unclear. Looked up from germline, CDR1 is LGHNA and CDR2 is YNFKEQ. The CDR3 is 14 residues long. V gave up 4 bases and J gave up 2 bases, with 12 bases separating them. This chain's CDR3 is CASSRDLAAYEQYF. The CDR3 DNA is TGTGCCAGCAGCCGAGACCTGGCGGCCTACGAGCAGTACTTC.

This clonotype was seen only a few times. The chain combines TRBV4-1 with TRBJ2-2; 8 nucleotides line up with TRBD1. The CDR3 length is 16 residues. Trimming removed 3 bases from V and 0 bases from J; junction bases left unmatched: 3. The germline V gene has CDR1 MGHRA and CDR2 YSYEKL. Written as DNA, the CDR3 is TGCGCCAGCAGCCATTGGACAGGGCCGAACACCGGGGAGCTGTTTTTT. This translates into CASSHWTGPNTGELFF.

The CDR3 sequence is CASSPTGTGIQETQYF. Here the CDR3 DNA reads TGTGCCAGCAGTCCGACCGGGACAGGGATCCAAGAGACCCAGTACTTC. V and J are TRBV12-3 or TRBV12-4 and TRBJ2-5; 9 nucleotides match TRBD1. Trimming took 5 bases from V and 1 from J; bases not matched to a gene: 8. The CDR3 has 16 residues.

The chain links TRBV7-9 to TRBJ2-3; 7 positions match TRBD1. Per the germline V gene, CDR1 is SEHNR and CDR2 is FQNEAQ (reference sequence). V gave up 5 bases and J gave up 6 bases; unmatched junction bases: 17. The CDR3 consists of 17 residues. The CDR3 nucleotides read TGTGCCAGCAGCCCCCCCAGACAGGGAGTCCCTCAGGATACGCAGTATTTT. Protein sequence: CASSPPRQGVPQDTQYF.

V is TRBV5-1 and J is TRBJ2-1; perhaps TRBD2 as D (6 bases). Trimming removed 0 bases from V and 8 bases from J, with 12 bases in between. Looked up from germline, CDR1 is SGHRS and CDR2 is YFSETQ. The CDR3 runs to 14 residues. CDR3 bases: TGCGCCAGCAGCTTGGTCGGCAGGAGGGATGAGCAGTTCTTC. Its protein is CASSLVGRRDEQFF.